This record looks at one TCR beta chain sequence and its context. In the source study's methods: Amplifying reference gene primers gave estimates of nucleated cell counts. Assay used: immunoSEQ multiplex PCR; TCRdb lists only in-frame clones, some missing. That table supplies the V and J calls and clone size; D and trimming were determined from the DNA. Of some 97,000 clones in the sample, just over 90% are singletons; the top ten hold over 2%. This sample was taken from a study of blood T cell repertoires in COVID-19. Study-level background: Whether acute or convalescent, the COVID-19 samples came from the United States, Italy and Spain. The cDNA or gDNA used as material had been derived from T cells, B-cell-depleted T cells, or PBMCs.

The V and J ends lost 7 bases and 0 bases respectively, with 12 bases between them. The CDR3 extends over 14 amino acids. Germline loops: CDR1 SQVTM, CDR2 ANQGSEA. The V and J genes are TRBV29-1 and TRBJ2-2, with D tentatively TRBD1 (6 bases). Sequencing was done on a sample of peripheral blood. This clonotype originated in a man aged 45-65 years with active COVID-19. In DNA, the CDR3 is TGCAGCGCCGGCCGGGACACGAACACCGGGGAGCTGTTTTTT. It specifies CSAGRDTNTGELFF.